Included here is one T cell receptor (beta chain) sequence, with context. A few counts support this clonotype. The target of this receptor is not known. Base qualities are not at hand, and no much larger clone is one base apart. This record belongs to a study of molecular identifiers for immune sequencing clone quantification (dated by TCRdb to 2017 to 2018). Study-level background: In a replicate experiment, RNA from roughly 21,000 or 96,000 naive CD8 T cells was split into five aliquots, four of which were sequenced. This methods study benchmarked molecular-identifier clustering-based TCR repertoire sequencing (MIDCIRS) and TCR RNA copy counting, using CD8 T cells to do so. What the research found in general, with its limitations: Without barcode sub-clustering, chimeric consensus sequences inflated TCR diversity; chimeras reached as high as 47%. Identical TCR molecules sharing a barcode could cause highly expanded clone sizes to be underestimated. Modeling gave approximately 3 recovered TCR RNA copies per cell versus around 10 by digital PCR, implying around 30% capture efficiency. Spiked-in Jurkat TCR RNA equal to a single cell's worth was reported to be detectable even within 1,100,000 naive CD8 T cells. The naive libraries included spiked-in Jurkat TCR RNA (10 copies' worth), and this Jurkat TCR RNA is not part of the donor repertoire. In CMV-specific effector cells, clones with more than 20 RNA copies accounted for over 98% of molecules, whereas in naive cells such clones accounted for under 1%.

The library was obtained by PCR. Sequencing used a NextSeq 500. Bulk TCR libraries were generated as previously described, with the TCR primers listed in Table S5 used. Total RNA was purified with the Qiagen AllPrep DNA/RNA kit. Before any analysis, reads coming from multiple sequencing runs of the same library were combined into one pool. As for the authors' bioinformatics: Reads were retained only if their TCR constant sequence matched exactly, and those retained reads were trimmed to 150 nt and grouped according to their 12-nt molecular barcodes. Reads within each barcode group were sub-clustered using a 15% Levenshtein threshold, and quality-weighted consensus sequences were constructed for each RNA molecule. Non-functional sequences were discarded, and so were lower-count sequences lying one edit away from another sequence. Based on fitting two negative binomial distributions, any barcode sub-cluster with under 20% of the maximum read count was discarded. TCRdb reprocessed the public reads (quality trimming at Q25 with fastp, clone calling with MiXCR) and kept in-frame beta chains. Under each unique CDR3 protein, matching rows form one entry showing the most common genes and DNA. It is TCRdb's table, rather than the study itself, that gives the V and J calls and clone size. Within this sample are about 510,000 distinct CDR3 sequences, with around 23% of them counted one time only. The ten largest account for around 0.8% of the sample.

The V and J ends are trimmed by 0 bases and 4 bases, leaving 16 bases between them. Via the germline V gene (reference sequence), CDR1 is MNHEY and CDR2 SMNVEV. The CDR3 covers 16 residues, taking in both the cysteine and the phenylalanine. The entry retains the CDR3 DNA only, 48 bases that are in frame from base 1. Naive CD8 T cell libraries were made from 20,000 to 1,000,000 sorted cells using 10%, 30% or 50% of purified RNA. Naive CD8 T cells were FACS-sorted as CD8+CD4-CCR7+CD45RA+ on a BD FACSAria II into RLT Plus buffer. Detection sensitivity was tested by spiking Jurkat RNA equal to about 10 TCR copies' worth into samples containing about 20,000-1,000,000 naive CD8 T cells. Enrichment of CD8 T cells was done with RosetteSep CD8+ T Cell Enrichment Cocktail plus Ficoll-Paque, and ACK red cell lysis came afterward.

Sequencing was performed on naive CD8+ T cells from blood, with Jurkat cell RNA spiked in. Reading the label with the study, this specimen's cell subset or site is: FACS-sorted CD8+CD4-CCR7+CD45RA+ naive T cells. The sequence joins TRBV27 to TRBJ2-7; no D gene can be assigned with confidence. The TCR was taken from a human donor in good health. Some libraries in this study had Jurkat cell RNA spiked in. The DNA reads TGTGCCAGCAGTTTATCTGAGACAACGCCGGCGTACGAGCAGTACTTC. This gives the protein CASSLSETTPAYEQYF.